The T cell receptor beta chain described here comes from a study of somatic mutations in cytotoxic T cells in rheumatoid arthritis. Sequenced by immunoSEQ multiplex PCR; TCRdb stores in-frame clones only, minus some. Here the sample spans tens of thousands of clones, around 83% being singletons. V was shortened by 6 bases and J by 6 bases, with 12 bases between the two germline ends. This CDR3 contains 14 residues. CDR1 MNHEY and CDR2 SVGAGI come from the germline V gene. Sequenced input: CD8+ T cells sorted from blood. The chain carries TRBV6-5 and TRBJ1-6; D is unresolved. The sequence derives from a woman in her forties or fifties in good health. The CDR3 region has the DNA TGTGCCAGCAGACAAGATAACATTAATTCACCCCTCCACTTT. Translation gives CASRQDNINSPLHF.